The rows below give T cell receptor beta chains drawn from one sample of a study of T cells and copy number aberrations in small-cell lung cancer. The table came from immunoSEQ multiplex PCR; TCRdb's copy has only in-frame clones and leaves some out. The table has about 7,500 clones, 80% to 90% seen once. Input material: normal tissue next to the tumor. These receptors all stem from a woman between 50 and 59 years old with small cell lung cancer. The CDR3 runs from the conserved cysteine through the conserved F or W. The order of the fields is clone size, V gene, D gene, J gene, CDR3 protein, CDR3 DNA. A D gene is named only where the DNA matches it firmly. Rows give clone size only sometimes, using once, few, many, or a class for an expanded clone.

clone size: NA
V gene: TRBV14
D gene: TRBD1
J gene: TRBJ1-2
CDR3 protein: CASSQGQGFGGYTF
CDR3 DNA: TGTGCCAGCAGCCAAGGACAGGGGTTCGGTGGCTACACCTTC

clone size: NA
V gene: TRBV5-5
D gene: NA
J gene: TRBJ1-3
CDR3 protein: CASSLRQDVGGNTIYF
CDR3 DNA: TGTGCCAGCAGCTTGCGACAGGACGTGGGGGGAAACACCATATATTTT

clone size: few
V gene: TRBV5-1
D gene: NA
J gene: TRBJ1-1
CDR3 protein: CASSDGSTAGDTEAFF
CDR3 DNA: TGCGCCTCCTCCGATGGGTCCACCGCGGGTGACACTGAAGCTTTCTTT

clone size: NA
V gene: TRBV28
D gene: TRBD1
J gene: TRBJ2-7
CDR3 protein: CASTSQRGTGRPYEQYF
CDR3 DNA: TGTGCCAGCACTTCCCAAAGGGGGACAGGGCGACCCTACGAGCAGTACTTC

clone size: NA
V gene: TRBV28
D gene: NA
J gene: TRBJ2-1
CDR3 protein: CASSPPKAHGGEQFF
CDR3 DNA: TGTGCCAGCAGTCCTCCAAAGGCCCATGGTGGTGAGCAGTTCTTC

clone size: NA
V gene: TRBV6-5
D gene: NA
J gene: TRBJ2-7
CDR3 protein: CASSQMGGEQYF
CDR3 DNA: TGTGCCAGCAGTCAAATGGGCGGCGAGCAGTACTTC

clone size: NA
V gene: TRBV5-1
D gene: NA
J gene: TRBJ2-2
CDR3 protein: CASSLTINTGELFF
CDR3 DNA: TGCGCCAGCAGCTTGACCATTAACACCGGGGAGCTGTTTTTT

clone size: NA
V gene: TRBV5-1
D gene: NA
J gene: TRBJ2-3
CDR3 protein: CASGNGQLRDTQYF
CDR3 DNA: TGCGCCAGCGGGAACGGACAGCTCAGAGATACGCAGTATTTT

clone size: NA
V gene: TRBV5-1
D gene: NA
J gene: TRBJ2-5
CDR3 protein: CASSLQDQETQYF
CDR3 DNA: TGCGCCAGCAGCCTACAGGATCAGGAGACCCAGTACTTC

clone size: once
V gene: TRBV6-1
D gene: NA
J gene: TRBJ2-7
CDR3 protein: CASSEALGYEQYF
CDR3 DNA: TGTGCCAGCAGTGAAGCGCTAGGGTACGAGCAGTACTTC

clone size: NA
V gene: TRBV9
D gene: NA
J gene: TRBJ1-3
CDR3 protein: CASSVEAGAVFGNTIYF
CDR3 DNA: TGTGCCAGCAGCGTAGAGGCAGGGGCTGTCTTTGGAAACACCATATATTTT

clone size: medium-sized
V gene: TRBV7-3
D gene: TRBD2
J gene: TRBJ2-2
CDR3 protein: CASSLMAGADTGELFF
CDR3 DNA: TGTGCCAGCAGCTTAATGGCGGGAGCGGACACCGGGGAGCTGTTTTTT

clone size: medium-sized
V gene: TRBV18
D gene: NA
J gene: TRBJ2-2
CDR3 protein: CASSDTGELFF
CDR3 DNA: TGTGCCAGCTCGGATACCGGGGAGCTGTTTTTT

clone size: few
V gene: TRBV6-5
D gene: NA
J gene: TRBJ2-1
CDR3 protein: CASTPTTRGDEQFF
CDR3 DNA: TGTGCCAGCACCCCCACGACTAGAGGGGATGAGCAGTTCTTC

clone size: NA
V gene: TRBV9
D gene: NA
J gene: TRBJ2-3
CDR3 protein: CASSGSGTTDTQYF
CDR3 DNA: TGTGCCAGCAGCGGTTCCGGGACTACAGATACGCAGTATTTT

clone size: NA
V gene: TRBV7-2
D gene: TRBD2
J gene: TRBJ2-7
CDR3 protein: CASSQLAGPYEQYF
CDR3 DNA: TGTGCCAGCAGCCAACTAGCGGGCCCATACGAGCAGTACTTC

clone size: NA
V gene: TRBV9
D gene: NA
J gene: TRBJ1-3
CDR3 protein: CASSGSGNTIYF
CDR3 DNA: TGTGCCAGCTCCGGGTCTGGAAACACCATATATTTT

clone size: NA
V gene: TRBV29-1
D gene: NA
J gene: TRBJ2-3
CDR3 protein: CSLTRQTGNTDTQYF
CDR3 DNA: TGCAGCCTAACACGTCAGACGGGTAACACAGATACGCAGTATTTT

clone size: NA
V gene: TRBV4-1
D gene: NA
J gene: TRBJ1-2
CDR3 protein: CASSQPPGLYGYTF
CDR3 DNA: TGCGCCAGCAGCCAACCCCCCGGACTGTATGGCTACACCTTC

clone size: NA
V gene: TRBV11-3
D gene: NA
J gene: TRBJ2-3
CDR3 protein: CASSQNTDTQYF
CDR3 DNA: TGTGCCAGCAGCCAGAACACAGATACGCAGTATTTT

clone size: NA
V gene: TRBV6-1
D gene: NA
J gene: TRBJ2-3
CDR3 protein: CASSPYRDTQYF
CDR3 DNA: TGTGCCAGCAGTCCTTACCGTGATACGCAGTATTTT

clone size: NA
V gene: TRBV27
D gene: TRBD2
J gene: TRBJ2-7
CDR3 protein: CASSLYSGSAYEQYF
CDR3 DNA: TGTGCCAGCAGTTTATATAGCGGGAGTGCCTACGAGCAGTACTTC

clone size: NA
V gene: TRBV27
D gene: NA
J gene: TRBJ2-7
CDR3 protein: CASSLSQGSTYEQYF
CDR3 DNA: TGTGCCAGCAGTTTATCGCAGGGCTCTACCTACGAGCAGTACTTC

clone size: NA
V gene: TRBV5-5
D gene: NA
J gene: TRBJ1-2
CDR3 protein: CASSSSVHTNYGYTF
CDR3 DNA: TGTGCCAGCAGCTCATCAGTACACACTAACTATGGCTACACCTTC

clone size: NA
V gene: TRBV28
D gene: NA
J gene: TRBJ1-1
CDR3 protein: CASSPTVDTEAFF
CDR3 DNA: TGTGCCAGCAGTCCAACAGTGGACACTGAAGCTTTCTTT

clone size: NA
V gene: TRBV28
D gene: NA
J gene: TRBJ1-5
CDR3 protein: CASSQAGVNQPQHF
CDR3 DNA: TGTGCCAGCAGCCAGGCAGGGGTCAATCAGCCCCAGCATTTT

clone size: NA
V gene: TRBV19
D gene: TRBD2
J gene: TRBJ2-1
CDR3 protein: CASSIGAGAYNEQFF
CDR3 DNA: TGTGCCAGTAGTATAGGGGCGGGAGCCTACAATGAGCAGTTCTTC

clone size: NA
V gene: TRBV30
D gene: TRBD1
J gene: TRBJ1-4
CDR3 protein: CAWKPQGAGNEKLFF
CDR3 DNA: TGTGCCTGGAAACCACAGGGGGCAGGCAATGAAAAACTGTTTTTT

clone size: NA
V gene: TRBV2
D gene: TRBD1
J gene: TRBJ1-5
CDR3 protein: CASRDLQGVLSNQPQHF
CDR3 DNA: TGTGCCAGCAGGGACTTACAGGGGGTTCTTAGCAATCAGCCCCAGCATTTT

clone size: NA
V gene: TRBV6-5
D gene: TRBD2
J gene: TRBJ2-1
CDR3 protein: CASSVAGPYNEQFF
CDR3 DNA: TGTGCCAGCAGTGTAGCGGGCCCCTACAATGAGCAGTTCTTC

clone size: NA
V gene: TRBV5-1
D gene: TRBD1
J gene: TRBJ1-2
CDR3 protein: CASSSSGGQGGGYTF
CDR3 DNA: TGCGCCAGCAGCTCGTCGGGGGGACAGGGGGGTGGCTACACCTTC